One sample yielded the 8 T cell receptor beta chains listed below, sequenced in a study of regulatory T cells in long-lasting Graves disease. The time point was: persistent/refractory GD, antithyroid drugs over 5 years with positive TRAb. Following extraction of RNA from PBMCs, that RNA was used to make the TCR library. The authors built TCR beta libraries using iRepertoire HTBI primers and Arm-PCR of CDR3 regions. TCRdb reanalysed the multiplex PCR reads using MiXCR and keeps one entry per CDR3 protein. The table lists a few hundred thousand distinct CDR3 sequences, about 23% of them singletons, with 25% to 35% in the top ten. Sequencing was performed on peripheral blood mononuclear cells (PBMCs), taken when the disease was refractory, from a patient treated with antithyroid drugs. The receptors come from a woman aged 40 to 49 with Graves disease.

This clonotype was detected ten times or more. The rearrangement joins TRBV28 to TRBJ2-5, with unresolved D. V was cut by 1 base and J by 4 bases, with 10 bases left in between. Germline CDR1 and CDR2: MDHEN and SYDVKM. The CDR3 totals 14 residues. The CDR3 protein is CASSLFDFGETQYF. In DNA, the CDR3 is TGTGCCAGCAGTTTATTTGATTTCGGAGAGACCCAGTACTTC.

This clonotype has more than one count but fewer than ten. The rearrangement uses TRBV7-8 and TRBJ1-6; no definite D call. Germline V gene data show CDR1 as SGHVS and CDR2 as FQNEAQ. V lost 3 bases, J lost 8 bases, and 8 bases lay in between. This CDR3 has 13 amino acids. CDR3 DNA sequence: TGTGCCAGCAGCTTCGATGGGTATTCACCCCTCCACTTT. The encoded protein is CASSFDGYSPLHF.

This clonotype was detected only a few times. The V call is TRBV28, the J call TRBJ1-5, with a weak D call TRBD1 (6 bases). Trimming removed 2 bases from V and 0 bases from J, with 23 bases in between. The CDR3 totals 20 residues. CDR1 is MDHEN, CDR2 SYDVKM, per germline. CDR3 in amino acids: CASSLARNRVGTFSNQPQHF. DNA for the CDR3: TGTGCCAGCAGTTTAGCTCGCAACAGGGTAGGGACTTTTAGCAATCAGCCCCAGCATTTT.

This clonotype has ten or more counts. The gene calls are TRBV6-5 and TRBJ2-4; D tentatively fits TRBD1 or TRBD2 (6 bases each). This CDR3 comprises 14 residues. CDR1 and CDR2 (germline): MNHEY, SVGAGI. With 4 bases removed from V and 3 bases from J, the gap between germline ends came to 10 bases. CDR3 sequence reads: CASSWGAGKNIQYF. DNA for the CDR3: TGTGCCAGCAGTTGGGGGGCGGGCAAAAACATTCAGTACTTC.

This clonotype has at least ten counts. The J gene is TRBJ1-2, the V gene TRBV12-3 or TRBV12-4, with 9 nucleotides matching TRBD1. The ends lost 6 bases at V and 6 bases at J; junction bases unmatched: 5. The CDR3 is made up of 13 amino acids. The CDR3 region has the DNA TGTGCCAGCAGAGAACAGGGGGCAAATGGCTACACCTTC. This encodes CASREQGANGYTF.

The chain couples TRBV6-1 to TRBJ1-1; 7 bases map to TRBD1. V gave up 10 bases and J gave up 0 bases; unmatched junction bases: 11. The CDR3 totals 15 residues. Germline CDR1 reads MNHNS; CDR2 reads SASEGT. CDR3 coding DNA: TGTGCCACCGAGACAGGGAGCTACTTGAACACTGAAGCTTTCTTT. Amino acids: CATETGSYLNTEAFF.

This clonotype was seen many times. The chain couples TRBV6-1 to TRBJ1-1; D uncertain. From germline, CDR1 is MNHNS and CDR2 SASEGT. CDR3 length: 13 amino acids. Trimming stripped 7 bases from V and 7 bases from J, with 16 bases between. CDR3 residues: CASNVAKDDEAFF. CDR3 nucleotides: TGTGCCAGCAACGTCGCTAAGGATGATGAAGCTTTCTTT.

This clonotype has a count of ten or more. J is TRBJ2-5 and V is TRBV12-3 or TRBV12-4; weak D call: TRBD2 (6 bases). Trimming removed 5 bases from V and 1 base from J, with 8 bases in between. The CDR3 runs to 13 residues. The CDR3 here is CASSREVQETQYF. The CDR3 nucleotides are TGTGCCAGCAGTAGGGAGGTCCAAGAGACCCAGTACTTC.